Sequencing of this T cell receptor beta chain was carried out in a study of T cell repertoires in cytomegalovirus infection. Study summary: Recently identified HLA-C-restricted CMV epitopes and well-studied HLA-B-restricted CMV epitopes were used by the study. Public TCR beta signatures were indicative of both CMV infection and a matching HLA type.

This CDR3 has 18 residues. The germline V gene has CDR1 SGHAT and CDR2 FQNNGV. V lost 1 base and J lost 0, with 18 bases in between. Study outcomes and limitations: CMV-specific HLA-C-restricted TCR beta clonotypes dominated the ex vivo response.

Using its own MiXCR run on the reads, TCRdb lists one record per CDR3 protein. The repertoire holds about 570,000 distinct CDR3 sequences, with approximately 40% as singletons. Concerning this clonotype itself: Its antigen is unknown.

The clonotype originates from a human donor in good health (CMV status not recorded). Some clones in this sample may be carry-over from other donors' samples. The J gene is TRBJ1-1, the V gene TRBV11-2, with D possibly being TRBD1 (5 bases). The sample consisted of cultured PBMCs, taken from culture after CMV antigen stimulation. CDR3 region: CASSLARGGGGMNTEAFF. CDR3 DNA: TGTGCCAGCAGCTTAGCCCGGGGCGGCGGAGGGATGAACACTGAAGCTTTCTTT.